One sample yielded the 22 T cell receptor beta chains listed below, sequenced in a study of blood T cell repertoires in COVID-19. Only in-frame clones appear in the TCRdb table, and some are missing; sequencing was by immunoSEQ multiplex PCR. The data show a few hundred thousand clones, approximately 77% seen once. The sample was peripheral blood. The receptor set was obtained from a woman under 30 with acute or convalescent COVID-19.

The chain has TRBV4-3 and TRBJ2-7; D gene unclear. The V gene's germline CDR1 is LGHNA and CDR2 YSLEER. The CDR3 runs 16 residues. V dropped 1 base and J dropped 1 base, with 14 bases sitting between them. The DNA of the CDR3 is TGCGCCAGCAGCCAAGGACGGAGCACCCCTTCCTACGAGCAGTACTTC. It specifies CASSQGRSTPSYEQYF.

This chain links TRBV27 with TRBJ2-3; 12 bases align to TRBD2. CDR3 length: 20 residues. CDR1 is MNHEY, CDR2 SMNVEV, per germline (reference sequence). Germline trimming cut 0 bases from V and 4 bases from J; bases unmatched to any gene: 14. The CDR3 DNA follows: TGTGCCAGCAGTTTATCGGCTAGCGGGAGGGCCTTCATCGGGGCAGATACGCAGTATTTT. Amino acid sequence: CASSLSASGRAFIGADTQYF.

This chain uses TRBV6-5 with TRBJ1-1; TRBD1 aligns across 7 bases. CDR1 MNHEY and CDR2 SVGAGI come from the germline V gene. This CDR3 is built from 15 residues. The V segment lost 4 bases and the J segment 0 bases; nucleotides outside the gene matches: 5. The CDR3 here is CASSLGGTVNTEAFF. CDR3 nucleotide sequence: TGTGCCAGCAGTTTAGGGGGGACAGTGAACACTGAAGCTTTCTTT.

The V gene is TRBV4-2, the J gene TRBJ1-1, with D maybe TRBD1 (5 bases). The CDR3 extends over 16 amino acids. Germline CDR1 LGHNA, CDR2 YNFKEQ. V shed 1 base and J shed 1 base, with 13 bases lying between them. In DNA, the CDR3 is TGTGCCAGCAGCCAAGTGGGGGGGTCAGGGAACACTGAAGCTTTCTTT. This encodes CASSQVGGSGNTEAFF.

CDR3: CASSSGTGPYEQYF. The CDR3 nucleotides read TGCGCCAGCAGCTCCGGGACAGGGCCATACGAGCAGTACTTC. This rearrangement joins TRBV5-1 to TRBJ2-7, with 9 bases aligning to TRBD1. Germline V CDR1 and CDR2: SGHRS, YFSETQ. V was pared by 3 bases and J by 4 bases, with 5 bases of the junction left unmatched. CDR3 length equals 14 residues.

This chain joins TRBV11-2 and TRBJ2-7; 8 nucleotides match TRBD2. Germline V gene lookup returns CDR1 SGHAT and CDR2 FQNNGV. V was pared by 5 bases and J by 4 bases, with 16 bases of the junction left unmatched. CDR3 length equals 17 residues. The CDR3: CASSPLERTSFRYEQYF. The DNA of the CDR3 is TGTGCCAGCAGCCCCCTCGAAAGGACTAGCTTCCGGTACGAGCAGTACTTC.

This clone has more than one count but fewer than ten. V and J are TRBV24-1 and TRBJ2-1, with 8 bases aligning to TRBD2. V shed 4 bases and J 10 bases; nucleotides not matched to a gene: 11. This CDR3 has 15 amino acids. The germline CDR1 and CDR2 sequences are KGHDR and SFDVKD. The CDR3 spells CATSEGAGGWREQFF. The DNA of the CDR3 is TGTGCCACCAGTGAGGGGGCGGGAGGTTGGAGGGAGCAGTTCTTC.

The rearrangement links TRBV18 to TRBJ1-4; 10 bases line up with TRBD1. Germline-derived CDR1 and CDR2 are KGHSH and LQKENI. This CDR3 contains 17 residues. V lost 3 bases, J lost 5 bases, and 9 bases stayed unmatched. CDR3 DNA sequence: TGTGCCAGCTCACCTTGGAGGACAGGGGGGATCAATGAAAAACTGTTTTTT. It is translated as CASSPWRTGGINEKLFF.

The chain is built from TRBV7-6 and TRBJ2-3; D may be TRBD2 (6 bases). This CDR3 region has 15 residues. V lost 5 bases, J lost 0 bases, and 12 bases lay in between. The germline V gene encodes CDR1 SGHVS and CDR2 FNYEAQ. CDR3 loop: CASSRDSPSTDTQYF. The CDR3 DNA is TGTGCCAGCAGCCGGGACTCCCCAAGCACAGATACGCAGTATTTT.

The chain combines TRBV6-6 with TRBJ2-4; TRBD2 agrees at 15 bases. Germline-derived CDR1 and CDR2 are MNHNY and SVGAGI (reference sequence). V was pared by 6 bases and J by 1 base, with 1 base of the junction left unmatched. The CDR3 length is 16 residues. Written as DNA, the CDR3 is TGTGCCAGCAGGGGGACTAGCGGGAGGGCCAAAAACATTCAGTACTTC. It codes for CASRGTSGRAKNIQYF.

The chain couples TRBV5-4 to TRBJ1-1, with D possibly matching TRBD1 (6 bases). The V end was cut by 0 bases, the J end by 5 bases, with 14 bases between. This CDR3 contains 15 residues. Germline CDR1 and CDR2: SGHNT and YYREEE (reference sequence). CDR3 DNA: TGTGCCAGCAGCTTGGCTGGACAGAGACGGACTGAAGCTTTCTTT. Translated, it gives CASSLAGQRRTEAFF.

This chain links TRBV4-1 with TRBJ2-7; no clear D gene. CDR3 size: 16 residues. The V end lost 0 bases, the J end lost 3 bases, and 15 bases lay between the germline ends. Germline V lookup: CDR1 MGHRA, CDR2 YSYEKL. The CDR3 protein is CASSQDLGSLNYEQYF. CDR3 bases: TGCGCCAGCAGCCAAGATCTCGGGTCGCTGAACTACGAGCAGTACTTC.

This clone was counted between two and nine times. V gene TRBV5-4 combines with J gene TRBJ2-6, with D possibly TRBD1 on 6 matching bases. V gave up 5 bases and J gave up 1 base, with 22 bases separating them. The CDR3 spans 19 residues. Germline V lookup: CDR1 SGHNT, CDR2 YYREEE (reference sequence). The CDR3 bases are TGTGCCAGCAGATTAGGGGGTACTGATTTAAGTTCTGGGGCCAACGTCCTGACTTTC. It yields the protein CASRLGGTDLSSGANVLTF.

V is TRBV7-2 and J is TRBJ1-2, with TRBD1 matching 9 bases. The junction had 9 bases not matched to a gene; V was cut back by 4 bases and J by 3 bases. The germline gives CDR1 SGHTA, CDR2 FQGNSA. There are 16 residues in the CDR3. CDR3 DNA sequence: TGTGCCAGCAGCTCAGGGGCCGGGACAGGGTACTATGGCTACACCTTC. Translation gives CASSSGAGTGYYGYTF.

The J gene is TRBJ2-7, the V gene TRBV7-9; D gene ambiguous. The CDR3 sequence is 12 residues long. Germline assignment: CDR1 SEHNR and CDR2 FQNEAQ (reference sequence). The V end was cut by 3 bases, the J end by 3 bases, with 6 bases between. CDR3 coding DNA: TGTGCCAGCAGCTTTTCAATCTACGAGCAGTACTTC. Translation: CASSFSIYEQYF.

The chain recombines TRBV4-3 with TRBJ1-3, with TRBD1 matching 10 bases. Trimming took 4 bases from V and 8 from J; bases not matched to a gene: 11. The CDR3 is made up of 16 amino acids. Germline loops: CDR1 LGHNA, CDR2 YSLEER. CDR3 sequence: CASSLGTGARGDTIYF. As DNA, the CDR3 is TGCGCCAGCAGCCTTGGGACAGGGGCTAGGGGAGACACCATATATTTT.

This clone was recorded a few times. The rearrangement joins TRBV4-3 to TRBJ1-5; no definite D call. V was trimmed by 0 bases and J by 0 bases, leaving 12 bases between them. This CDR3 is 17 amino acids long. Germline assignment: CDR1 LGHNA and CDR2 YSLEER. The CDR3 protein is CASSQEAWQVSNQPQHF. The CDR3 DNA sequence: TGCGCCAGCAGCCAAGAGGCCTGGCAGGTTAGCAATCAGCCCCAGCATTTT.

This clone was found once. This sequence joins TRBV19 and TRBJ2-3; D unresolved. Trimming took off 5 bases at V and 2 bases at J, with 11 bases between the two ends. The germline V gene encodes CDR1 LNHDA and CDR2 SQIVND (reference sequence). The CDR3 spans 14 residues. CDR3 amino acids: CASSLGYTTDTQYF. CDR3 DNA: TGTGCCAGTAGTCTCGGGTACACCACAGATACGCAGTATTTT. The variable domain in full, completed from reference TRBV19 and TRBJ2-3, reads DGGITQSPKYLFRKEGQNVTLSCEQNLNHDAMYWYRQDPGQGLRLIYYSQIVNDFQKGDIAEGYSVSREKKESFPLTVTSAQKNPTAFYLCASSLGYTTDTQYFGPGTRLTVL.

The sample holds one count of this clone. The chain employs TRBV28 and TRBJ1-2, with TRBD1 matching 12 bases. V lost 6 bases to trimming and J lost 4 bases; unmatched junction nucleotides: 9. The germline V gene has CDR1 MDHEN and CDR2 SYDVKM. CDR3 length: 16 amino acids. Written as DNA, the CDR3 is TGTGCCAGCAGAGTCTCCGGGACAGGGGGCAGCTATGGCTACACCTTC. The encoded protein is CASRVSGTGGSYGYTF.

In this sample, this clone turned up once. The V gene is TRBV27, the J gene TRBJ2-3; tentatively, D is TRBD2 (6 bases). Trimming cost V 3 bases and J 4 bases, with 17 bases left between them. Per the germline V gene, CDR1 is MNHEY and CDR2 is SMNVEV (reference sequence). The CDR3 runs 16 residues. Here the CDR3 DNA reads TGTGCCAGCAGTTTGGGGTGGGCTAGCGAGCCAGATACGCAGTATTTT. Its translation: CASSLGWASEPDTQYF.

For this clone: A read error is possible here, since a much larger clone lies one base away. The V gene is TRBV27, the J gene TRBJ2-7, with TRBD1 identical over 7 bases. Germline assignment: CDR1 MNHEY and CDR2 SMNVEV (reference sequence). There are 13 residues in the CDR3. Losses at the gene ends were 3 bases for V and 3 bases for J; bases not matched to a gene: 2. CDR3 DNA sequence: TGTGCCAGCAGTTTTGGACAGGACTACGAGCAGTACTTC. This codes for CASSFGQDYEQYF.

J is TRBJ2-1 and V is TRBV19, with TRBD2 as a possible D gene (6 bases). The germline gives CDR1 LNHDA, CDR2 SQIVND (reference sequence). This CDR3 is 11 amino acids long. Trimming cost V 5 bases and J 9 bases, with 8 bases left between them. CDR3 coding DNA: TGTGCCAGTAGTGCGGGGAGTGAGCAGTTCTTC. Translated: CASSAGSEQFF.